The 27 T cell receptor beta chains reported below all come from one sample, sequenced in a study of blood T cell repertoires in COVID-19. Only in-frame clones appear in the TCRdb table, and some are missing; sequencing was by immunoSEQ multiplex PCR. In the table there are 350,000 to 450,000 clones, 75% to 90% of which are singletons. Sequencing was performed on peripheral blood. The source is a woman aged 40 to 49 with COVID-19, enrolled during active disease.

CDR3 sequence (DNA): TGTGCCAGCAGCTCCCTTCGGGAGAGGGTGGAAAACATTCAGTACTTC. Translation gives CASSSLRERVENIQYF. J is TRBJ2-4 and V is TRBV11-1; D is possibly TRBD2 (6 bases). The CDR3 length is 16 residues. The V end was cut by 4 bases, the J end by 5 bases, with 18 bases between. In germline, CDR1 is SGHAT, CDR2 FQDESV (reference sequence).

The rearrangement uses TRBV5-1 and TRBJ2-7, with TRBD2 identical over 8 bases. CDR3 size: 15 residues. Germline assignment: CDR1 SGHRS and CDR2 YFSETQ. Trimming at V came to 1 base and at J to 3 bases, leaving 6 bases not matched to a gene. CDR3 amino acids: CASSLSLRGDYEQYF. CDR3 sequence (DNA): TGCGCCAGCAGCTTGTCCCTGCGGGGGGACTACGAGCAGTACTTC.

This chain links TRBV29-1 with TRBJ1-2; TRBD1 might be the D (5 bases). V shed 4 bases and J shed 2 bases, with 11 bases lying between them. The CDR3 runs to 13 residues. The V gene's germline CDR1 is SQVTM and CDR2 ANQGSEA. The CDR3, as DNA: TGCAGCGTTGTTGGCAGGGAAAACTATGGCTACACCTTC. Translating gives CSVVGRENYGYTF.

This clone was observed a few times. V is TRBV25-1 and J is TRBJ2-7; TRBD1 is a possible D gene (5 bases). Per germline, CDR1 MGHDK and CDR2 SYGVNS. The CDR3 covers 14 residues. V was shortened by 4 bases and J by 5 bases, with 15 bases between the two germline ends. Here the CDR3 reads CASSASPRVHEQYF. In nucleotides, the CDR3 is TGTGCCAGCAGTGCTTCGCCCAGGGTTCACGAGCAGTACTTC.

The rearrangement uses TRBV6-5 and TRBJ1-5, with no clear D. V was clipped by 2 bases and J by 4 bases, with 6 bases between them. The germline CDR1 and CDR2 sequences are MNHEY and SVGAGI. CDR3 length: 13 amino acids. The chain's CDR3 is CASSYVENQPQHF. The CDR3 DNA reads as TGTGCCAGCAGTTACGTGGAGAATCAGCCCCAGCATTTT.

CDR3 in amino acids: CASRTGTGTPGGYTF. CDR3 nucleotide sequence: TGTGCCAGTAGGACCGGGACAGGGACCCCGGGCGGCTACACCTTC. The chain links TRBV19 to TRBJ1-2, with 9 bases identical to TRBD1. Germline-derived CDR1 and CDR2 are LNHDA and SQIVND (reference sequence). CDR3 length: 15 amino acids. J lost 8 bases, V lost 6 bases, and 13 bases had no gene match.

V gene TRBV4-3 combines with J gene TRBJ2-3, with TRBD2 matching over 7 bases. The germline V gene encodes CDR1 LGHNA and CDR2 YSLEER. This CDR3 is built from 13 residues. Germline trimming cut 1 base from V and 5 bases from J; bases unmatched to any gene: 0. The CDR3 reads CASSQGGGDTQYF. CDR3 sequence (DNA): TGCGCCAGCAGCCAAGGGGGGGGAGATACGCAGTATTTT.

This rearrangement joins TRBV30 to TRBJ1-3, with a tentative D call TRBD1 (5 bases). Germline V gene sequence: CDR1 GTSNPN, CDR2 SVGIG (reference sequence). Trimming cost V 6 bases and J 3 bases, with 24 bases left between them. The CDR3 extends over 17 amino acids. The CDR3 protein is CACPPKGQQLHGNTIYF. CDR3 bases: TGTGCCTGTCCCCCAAAGGGGCAGCAGCTTCATGGAAACACCATATATTTT.

This clone was counted a single time. The chain has TRBV6-6 and TRBJ1-3, with TRBD1 matching 7 bases. V lost 8 bases, J lost 5 bases, and 12 bases stayed unmatched. The CDR3 extends over 15 amino acids. CDR1 MNHNY and CDR2 SVGAGI come from the germline V gene (reference sequence). The CDR3 sequence is CASRHHETGRNTIYF. CDR3 coding DNA: TGTGCCAGCCGACACCATGAGACAGGGAGAAACACCATATATTTT.

The chain employs TRBV7-3 and TRBJ1-1; 8 bases are a match to TRBD1. The CDR3 is 17 amino acids. In germline, CDR1 is SGHTA, CDR2 FQGTGA. V dropped 5 bases and J dropped 5; count of bases not matched to a gene: 16. The CDR3 is CASSEDRGRVGRTEAFF. As DNA, the CDR3 is TGTGCCAGCAGCGAAGACAGGGGCCGCGTGGGGCGGACTGAAGCTTTCTTT.

This chain connects TRBV6-6 to TRBJ2-2; 8 bases match TRBD1. The CDR3 sequence is 17 residues long. Germline CDR1 is MNHNY and CDR2 is SVGAGI (reference sequence). V was pared by 7 bases and J by 2 bases, with 12 bases of the junction left unmatched. The CDR3 sequence: CASIRQGRNFNTGELFF. The CDR3 DNA follows: TGTGCCAGCATTCGACAGGGGCGAAACTTTAACACCGGGGAGCTGTTTTTT.

The rearrangement links TRBV9 to TRBJ1-1; TRBD1 matches 7 bases. The germline V gene encodes CDR1 SGDLS and CDR2 YYNGEE. The CDR3 runs to 16 residues. J was trimmed by 4 bases and V by 0 bases; bases with no gene match: 9. The CDR3 DNA reads TGTGCCAGCAGCGTAGGGCAGGGGGTTGGAAGCACTGAAGCTTTCTTT. Its translation is CASSVGQGVGSTEAFF.

The chain has TRBV27 and TRBJ1-1; TRBD1 aligns across 7 bases. The CDR3 totals 14 residues. Germline-derived CDR1 and CDR2 are MNHEY and SMNVEV (reference sequence). The V gene end was trimmed by 5 bases and the J gene end by 3 bases; junction bases not matched to a gene: 6. In nucleotides, the CDR3 is TGTGCCAGCAGTAGGACAGGATTGGACACTGAAGCTTTCTTT. It encodes CASSRTGLDTEAFF.

The chain couples TRBV18 to TRBJ2-1; no definite D call. Trimming stripped 2 bases from V and 0 bases from J, with 8 bases between. CDR1 is KGHSH, CDR2 LQKENI, per germline. The CDR3 totals 15 residues. DNA of the CDR3: TGTGCCAGCTCACCAGCACAAAGCTCCTACAATGAGCAGTTCTTC. It is translated as CASSPAQSSYNEQFF.

This sequence joins TRBV5-6 and TRBJ1-3; 9 bases match TRBD1. V lost 5 bases to trimming and J lost 7 bases; unmatched junction nucleotides: 4. This CDR3 comprises 13 residues. Germline V CDR1 and CDR2: SGHDT, YYEEEE. CDR3: CASRKQGANTIYF. The CDR3 region has the DNA TGTGCCAGCAGGAAACAGGGGGCGAACACCATATATTTT.

The chain carries TRBV7-2 and TRBJ2-7, with a possible D match to TRBD1 (6 bases). Trimming removed 4 bases from V and 2 bases from J, with 12 bases in between. The CDR3 has 14 amino acids. Germline assignment: CDR1 SGHTA and CDR2 FQGNSA. The CDR3 nucleotides read TGTGCCAGCAGCTACACAGGGAACCCCTACGAGCAGTACTTC. Amino acids: CASSYTGNPYEQYF.

V usage is TRBV5-6 and J usage is TRBJ2-5; TRBD2 matches at 8 bases. The junction had 2 bases not matched to a gene; V was cut back by 0 bases and J by 4 bases. The germline V gene encodes CDR1 SGHDT and CDR2 YYEEEE. CDR3 length equals 14 residues. The CDR3, as DNA: TGTGCCAGCAGCTTGGGGCTAGCGGGAGAGACCCAGTACTTC. Its protein product is CASSLGLAGETQYF. Full variable domain (remainder filled in from reference TRBV5-6 and TRBJ2-5): DAGVTQSPTHLIKTRGQQVTLRCSPKSGHDTVSWYQQALGQGPQFIFQYYEEEERQRGNFPDRFSGHQFPNYSSELNVNALLLGDSALYLCASSLGLAGETQYFGPGTRLLVL.

The rearrangement links TRBV5-6 to TRBJ2-7, with D possibly being TRBD2 (7 bases). The CDR3 spans 15 residues. With 4 bases removed from V and 2 bases from J, the gap between germline ends came to 16 bases. The germline CDR1 and CDR2 sequences are SGHDT and YYEEEE. The CDR3 here is CASSPWGGPPYEQYF. As DNA, the CDR3 is TGTGCCAGCAGCCCCTGGGGGGGCCCTCCCTACGAGCAGTACTTC.

The chain recombines TRBV4-1 with TRBJ1-1; perhaps TRBD1 as D (6 bases). Germline V gene lookup returns CDR1 MGHRA and CDR2 YSYEKL. V was cut by 0 bases and J by 5 bases, with 13 bases left in between. The CDR3 contains 15 residues. The CDR3 DNA reads TGCGCCAGCAGCCAAGATCGAAAGGGGGAAACTGAAGCTTTCTTT. Amino acids: CASSQDRKGETEAFF.

The chain is built from TRBV7-2 and TRBJ2-5; D possibly corresponds to TRBD2 (7 bases). Germline CDR1 reads SGHTA; CDR2 reads FQGNSA. V lost 3 bases and J lost 3, with 14 bases in between. This CDR3 contains 15 residues. CDR3: CASSFGGAREETQYF. As DNA, the CDR3 is TGTGCCAGCAGCTTTGGGGGGGCTCGGGAAGAGACCCAGTACTTC. Full variable domain (rest looked up from reference TRBV7-2 and TRBJ2-5): GAGVSQSPSNKVTEKGKDVELRCDPISGHTALYWYRQSLGQGLEFLIYFQGNSAPDKSGLPSDRFSAERTGGSVSTLTIQRTQQEDSAVYLCASSFGGAREETQYFGPGTRLLVL.

J is TRBJ2-7 and V is TRBV7-8, with TRBD2 matching 8 bases. The CDR3 totals 12 residues. Germline lookup yields CDR1 SGHVS and CDR2 FQNEAQ. V was pared by 4 bases and J by 5 bases, with 1 base of the junction left unmatched. CDR3 nucleotides: TGTGCCAGCAGCTATAGCGGGAACGAGCAGTACTTC. Amino acid sequence: CASSYSGNEQYF.

The CDR3 protein is CASSYTVNYGYTF. CDR3 nucleotide sequence: TGTGCCAGCAGTTATACAGTCAACTATGGCTACACCTTC. V and J are TRBV28 and TRBJ1-2, with D hard to call. Germline V CDR1 and CDR2: MDHEN, SYDVKM. V was pared by 4 bases and J by 2 bases, with 8 bases between. CDR3 length equals 13 residues.

The rearrangement uses TRBV2 and TRBJ2-7, with 9 bases that match TRBD2. The trim removed 7 bases at V and 2 bases at J, leaving 9 bases unmatched. The CDR3 has 15 amino acids. The germline V gene encodes CDR1 SNHLY and CDR2 FYNNEI. The CDR3 here is CASMYGAGGTYEQYF. Here the CDR3 DNA reads TGTGCCAGCATGTACGGGGCGGGAGGGACCTACGAGCAGTACTTC.

The chain recombines TRBV27 with TRBJ1-2; 8 bases fit TRBD1. Germline loops: CDR1 MNHEY, CDR2 SMNVEV (reference sequence). This CDR3 is built from 15 residues. V shed 1 base, J shed 5 bases, and the junction held 6 bases outside the gene matches. For the CDR3, the DNA is TGTGCCAGCAGTTTATTGGGGACAGGCACTTATGGCTACACCTTC. Amino acid sequence: CASSLLGTGTYGYTF.

The V and J genes are TRBV15 and TRBJ2-5, with D tentatively TRBD1 (5 bases). V lost 4 bases to trimming and J lost 5 bases, with 17 bases between them. In germline, CDR1 is LNHNV, CDR2 YYDKDF (reference sequence). The CDR3 totals 15 residues. CDR3 bases: TGTGCCACCAGCACCGACCCTAGGGGTTGGGAGACCCAGTACTTC. Translation: CATSTDPRGWETQYF.

The rearrangement joins TRBV9 to TRBJ2-1; 9 bases align to TRBD2. V shed 0 bases, J shed 5 bases, and the junction held 12 bases outside the gene matches. The CDR3 is 18 amino acids. Germline V gene data show CDR1 as SGDLS and CDR2 as YYNGEE. The CDR3 sequence is CASSVAPSGGGANNEQFF. The CDR3 DNA reads TGTGCCAGCAGCGTAGCCCCATCGGGCGGGGGGGCCAACAATGAGCAGTTCTTC.

The chain recombines TRBV10-3 with TRBJ2-7; tentative D call: TRBD1 (6 bases). Germline V lookup: CDR1 ENHRY, CDR2 SYGVKD. V gave up 6 bases and J gave up 2 bases, with 11 bases separating them. The CDR3 runs 13 residues. The CDR3 DNA is TGTGCCATCAGGAGGACAGAGGCCTACGAGCAGTACTTC. Translating it yields CAIRRTEAYEQYF.